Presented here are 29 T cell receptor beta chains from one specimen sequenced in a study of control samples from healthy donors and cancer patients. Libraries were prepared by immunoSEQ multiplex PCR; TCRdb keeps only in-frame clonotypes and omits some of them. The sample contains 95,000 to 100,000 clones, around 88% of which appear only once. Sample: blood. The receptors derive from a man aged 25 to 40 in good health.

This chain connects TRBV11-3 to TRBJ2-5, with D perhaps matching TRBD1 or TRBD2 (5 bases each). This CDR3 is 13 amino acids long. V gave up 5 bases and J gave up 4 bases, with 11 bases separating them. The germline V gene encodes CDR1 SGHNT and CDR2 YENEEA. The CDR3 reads CASSREGRETQYF. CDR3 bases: TGTGCCAGCAGCCGAGAGGGGAGAGAGACCCAGTACTTC. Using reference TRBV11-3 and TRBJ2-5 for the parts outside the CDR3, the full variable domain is EAGVVQSPRYKIIEKKQPVAFWCNPISGHNTLYWYLQNLGQGPELLIRYENEEAVDDSQLPKDRFSAERLKGVDSTLKIQPAELGDSAVYLCASSREGRETQYFGPGTRLLVL.

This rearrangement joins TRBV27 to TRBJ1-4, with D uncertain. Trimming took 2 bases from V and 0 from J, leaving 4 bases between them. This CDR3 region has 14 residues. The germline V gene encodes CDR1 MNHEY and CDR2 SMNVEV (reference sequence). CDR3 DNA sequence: TGTGCCAGCAGTTTAGTTGCAACTAATGAAAAACTGTTTTTT. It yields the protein CASSLVATNEKLFF.

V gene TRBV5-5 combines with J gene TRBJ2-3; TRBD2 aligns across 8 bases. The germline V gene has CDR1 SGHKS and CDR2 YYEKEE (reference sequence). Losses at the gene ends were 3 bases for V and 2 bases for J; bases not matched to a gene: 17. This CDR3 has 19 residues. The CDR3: CASSSRRFDGREITDTQYF. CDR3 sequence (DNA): TGTGCCAGCAGCTCCCGGAGATTTGACGGGAGGGAGATCACAGATACGCAGTATTTT.

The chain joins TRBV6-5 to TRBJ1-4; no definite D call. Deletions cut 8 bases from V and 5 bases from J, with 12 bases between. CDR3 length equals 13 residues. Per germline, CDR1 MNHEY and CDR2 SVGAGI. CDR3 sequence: CASLRAFNEKLFF. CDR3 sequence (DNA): TGTGCCAGCCTGCGGGCCTTCAATGAAAAACTGTTTTTT.

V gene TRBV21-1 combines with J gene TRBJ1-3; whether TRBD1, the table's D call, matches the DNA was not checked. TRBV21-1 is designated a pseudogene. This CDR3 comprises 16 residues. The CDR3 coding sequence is TGTGCCAGCAGCTCGCGACAGGGCAGCTTCGGAAACACCATATATTTT. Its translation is CASSSRQGSFGNTIYF.

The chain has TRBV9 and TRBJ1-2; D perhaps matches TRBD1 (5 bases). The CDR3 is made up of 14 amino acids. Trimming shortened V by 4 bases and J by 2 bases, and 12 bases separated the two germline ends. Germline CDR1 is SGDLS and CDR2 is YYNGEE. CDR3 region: CASSPDWGNYGYTF. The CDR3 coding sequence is TGTGCCAGCAGCCCCGACTGGGGGAACTATGGCTACACCTTC.

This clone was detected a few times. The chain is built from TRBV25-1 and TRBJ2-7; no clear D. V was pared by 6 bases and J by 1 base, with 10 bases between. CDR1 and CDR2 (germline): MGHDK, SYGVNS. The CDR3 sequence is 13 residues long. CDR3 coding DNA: TGTGCCAGCAGCGACGGCTCTTCCTACGAGCAGTACTTC. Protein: CASSDGSSYEQYF.

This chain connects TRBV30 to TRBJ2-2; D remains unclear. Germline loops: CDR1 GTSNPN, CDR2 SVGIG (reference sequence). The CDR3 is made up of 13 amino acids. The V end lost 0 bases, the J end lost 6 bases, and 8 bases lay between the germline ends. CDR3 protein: CAWSVQSAGELFF. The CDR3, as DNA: TGTGCCTGGAGTGTTCAGAGCGCCGGGGAGCTGTTTTTT.

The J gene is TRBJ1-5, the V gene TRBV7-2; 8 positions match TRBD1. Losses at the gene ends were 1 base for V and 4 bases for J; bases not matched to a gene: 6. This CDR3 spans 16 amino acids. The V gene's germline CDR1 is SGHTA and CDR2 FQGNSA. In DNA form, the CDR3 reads TGTGCCAGCAGCTTAGGTGGGGACAGGACTAATCAGCCCCAGCATTTT. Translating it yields CASSLGGDRTNQPQHF.

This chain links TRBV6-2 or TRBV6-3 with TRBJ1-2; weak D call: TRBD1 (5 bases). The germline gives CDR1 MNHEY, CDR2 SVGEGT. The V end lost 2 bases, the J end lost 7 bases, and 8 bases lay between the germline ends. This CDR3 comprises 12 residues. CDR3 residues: CASSYEGLGYTF. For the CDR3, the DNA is TGTGCCAGCAGTTACGAGGGACTTGGCTACACCTTC.

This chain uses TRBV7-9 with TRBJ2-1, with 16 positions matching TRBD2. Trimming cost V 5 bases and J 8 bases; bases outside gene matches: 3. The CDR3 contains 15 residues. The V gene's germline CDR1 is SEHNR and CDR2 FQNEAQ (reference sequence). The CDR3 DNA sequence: TGTGCCAGCAGCCTCGGGACTAGCGGGGGGGATGAGCAGTTCTTC. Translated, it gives CASSLGTSGGDEQFF. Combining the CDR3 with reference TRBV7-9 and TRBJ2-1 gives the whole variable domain DTGVSQNPRHKITKRGQNVTFRCDPISEHNRLYWYRQTLGQGPEFLTYFQNEAQLEKSRLLSDRFSAERPKGSFSTLEIQRTEQGDSAMYLCASSLGTSGGDEQFFGPGTRLTVL.

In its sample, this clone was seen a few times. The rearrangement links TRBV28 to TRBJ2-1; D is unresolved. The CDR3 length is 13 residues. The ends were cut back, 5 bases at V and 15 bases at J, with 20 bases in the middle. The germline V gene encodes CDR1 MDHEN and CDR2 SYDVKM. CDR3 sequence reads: CASSLTQAPLRFF. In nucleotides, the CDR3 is TGTGCCAGCAGTCTAACCCAGGCCCCACTACGGTTCTTC.

The CDR3 here is CATERGVGTRFF. The CDR3 DNA sequence: TGTGCCACCGAGCGGGGGGTAGGGACGAGATTCTTC. V and J are TRBV7-9 and TRBJ2-1, with 9 bases fitting TRBD2. CDR3 length: 12 residues. In germline, CDR1 is SEHNR, CDR2 FQNEAQ (reference sequence). V dropped 10 bases and J dropped 16; count of bases not matched to a gene: 14.

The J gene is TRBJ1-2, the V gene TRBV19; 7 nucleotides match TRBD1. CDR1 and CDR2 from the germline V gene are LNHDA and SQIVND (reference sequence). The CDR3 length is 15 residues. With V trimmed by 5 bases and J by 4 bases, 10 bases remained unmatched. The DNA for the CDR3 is TGTGCCAGTAGTTCAGGGGGTGGATATGGCTATGGCTACACCTTC. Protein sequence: CASSSGGGYGYGYTF.

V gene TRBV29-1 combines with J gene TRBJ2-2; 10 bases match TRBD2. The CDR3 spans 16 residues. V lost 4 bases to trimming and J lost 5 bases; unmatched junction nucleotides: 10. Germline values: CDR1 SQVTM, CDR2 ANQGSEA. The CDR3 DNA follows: TGCAGCGTTGGCAGCGGGGGGGGCCTGTGGACCGGGGAGCTGTTTTTT. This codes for CSVGSGGGLWTGELFF.

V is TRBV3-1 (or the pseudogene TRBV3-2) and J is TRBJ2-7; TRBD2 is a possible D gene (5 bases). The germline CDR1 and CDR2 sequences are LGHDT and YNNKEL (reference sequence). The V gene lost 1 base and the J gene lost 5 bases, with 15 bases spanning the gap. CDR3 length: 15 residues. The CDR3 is CASSQGLRGSHEQYF. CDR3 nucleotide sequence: TGTGCCAGCAGCCAAGGCTTACGGGGTTCCCACGAGCAGTACTTC.

DNA for the CDR3: TGTGCCAGCAGTGACTTTGGGACCCTTGCTAATCAGCCCCAGCATTTT. Encoded protein: CASSDFGTLANQPQHF. This rearrangement joins TRBV6-6 to TRBJ1-5; D possibly corresponds to TRBD1 (5 bases). Trimming stripped 5 bases from V and 4 bases from J, with 18 bases between. CDR3 length: 16 residues. In germline, CDR1 is MNHNY, CDR2 SVGAGI (reference sequence).

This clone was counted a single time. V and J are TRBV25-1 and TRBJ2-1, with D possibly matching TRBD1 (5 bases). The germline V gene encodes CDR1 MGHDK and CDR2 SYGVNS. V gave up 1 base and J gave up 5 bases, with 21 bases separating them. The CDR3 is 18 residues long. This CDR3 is CASSESTYRTKDHNEQFF. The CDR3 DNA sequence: TGTGCCAGCAGTGAATCAACTTACAGGACCAAAGATCACAATGAGCAGTTCTTC.

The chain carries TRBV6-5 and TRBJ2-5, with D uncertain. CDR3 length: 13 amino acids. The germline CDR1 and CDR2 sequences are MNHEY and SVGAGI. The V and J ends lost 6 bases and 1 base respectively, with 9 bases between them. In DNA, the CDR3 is TGTGCCAGCAGGGGGTGGGGCCAAGAGACCCAGTACTTC. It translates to CASRGWGQETQYF.

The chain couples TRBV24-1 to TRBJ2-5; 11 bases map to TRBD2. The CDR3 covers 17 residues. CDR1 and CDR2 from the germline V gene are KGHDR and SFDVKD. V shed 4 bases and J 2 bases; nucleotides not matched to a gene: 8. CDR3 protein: CATSDPGTSGSQETQYF. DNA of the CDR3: TGTGCCACCAGTGACCCCGGGACTAGCGGATCTCAAGAGACCCAGTACTTC.

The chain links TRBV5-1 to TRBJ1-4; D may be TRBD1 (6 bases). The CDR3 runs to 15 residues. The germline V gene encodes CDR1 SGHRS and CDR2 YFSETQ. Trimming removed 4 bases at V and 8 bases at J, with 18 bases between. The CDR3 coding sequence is TGCGCCAGCAGCATGGGGACACCGGGAGGAGAAAAACTGTTTTTT. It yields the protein CASSMGTPGGEKLFF.

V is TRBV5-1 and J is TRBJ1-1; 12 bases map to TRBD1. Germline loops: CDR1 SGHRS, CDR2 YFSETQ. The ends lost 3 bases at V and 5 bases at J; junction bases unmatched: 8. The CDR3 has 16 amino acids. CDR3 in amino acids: CASSSGTGGGSTEAFF. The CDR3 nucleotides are TGCGCCAGCAGCTCGGGGACAGGGGGCGGTTCAACTGAAGCTTTCTTT.

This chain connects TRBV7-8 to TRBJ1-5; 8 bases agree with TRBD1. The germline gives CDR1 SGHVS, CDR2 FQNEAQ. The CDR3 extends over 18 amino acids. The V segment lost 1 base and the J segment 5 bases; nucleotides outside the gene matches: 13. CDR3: CASSLVAGTGWVHQPQHF. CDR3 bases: TGTGCCAGCAGCTTAGTGGCCGGGACAGGATGGGTGCATCAGCCCCAGCATTTT.

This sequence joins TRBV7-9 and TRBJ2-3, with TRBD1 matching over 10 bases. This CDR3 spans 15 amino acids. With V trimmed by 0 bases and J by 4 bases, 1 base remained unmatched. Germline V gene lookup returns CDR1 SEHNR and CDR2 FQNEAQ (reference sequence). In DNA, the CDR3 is TGTGCCAGCAGCTTAGCGGGGACAGGGGCAGATACGCAGTATTTT. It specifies CASSLAGTGADTQYF. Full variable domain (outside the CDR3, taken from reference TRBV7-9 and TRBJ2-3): DTGVSQNPRHKITKRGQNVTFRCDPISEHNRLYWYRQTLGQGPEFLTYFQNEAQLEKSRLLSDRFSAERPKGSFSTLEIQRTEQGDSAMYLCASSLAGTGADTQYFGPGTRLTVL.

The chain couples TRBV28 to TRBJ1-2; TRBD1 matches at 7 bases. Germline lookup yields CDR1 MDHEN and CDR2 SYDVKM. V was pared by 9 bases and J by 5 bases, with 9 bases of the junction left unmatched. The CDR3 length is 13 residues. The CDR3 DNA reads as TGTGCCAGTCTAACCGGGACAGAATATGGCTACACCTTC. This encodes CASLTGTEYGYTF.

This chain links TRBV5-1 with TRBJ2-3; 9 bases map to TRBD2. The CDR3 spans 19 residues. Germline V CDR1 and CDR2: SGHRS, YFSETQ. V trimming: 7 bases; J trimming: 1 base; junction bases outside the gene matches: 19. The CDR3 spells CASFDIGAGGPSRTDTQYF. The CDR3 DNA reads TGCGCCAGCTTTGACATCGGGGCGGGGGGGCCATCTCGCACAGATACGCAGTATTTT.

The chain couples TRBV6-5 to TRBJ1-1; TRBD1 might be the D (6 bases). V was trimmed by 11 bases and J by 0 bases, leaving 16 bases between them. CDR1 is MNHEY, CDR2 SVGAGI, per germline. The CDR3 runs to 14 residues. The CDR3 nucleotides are TGTGCCGGTGGGACACTTAATATGAACACTGAAGCTTTCTTT. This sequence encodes CAGGTLNMNTEAFF.

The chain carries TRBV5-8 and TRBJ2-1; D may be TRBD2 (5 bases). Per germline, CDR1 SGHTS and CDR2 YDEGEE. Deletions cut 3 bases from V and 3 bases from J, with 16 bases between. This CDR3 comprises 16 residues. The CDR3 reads CASSYAPSSLYNEQFF. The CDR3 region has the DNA TGTGCCAGCAGCTATGCCCCTAGCTCCCTCTACAATGAGCAGTTCTTC.

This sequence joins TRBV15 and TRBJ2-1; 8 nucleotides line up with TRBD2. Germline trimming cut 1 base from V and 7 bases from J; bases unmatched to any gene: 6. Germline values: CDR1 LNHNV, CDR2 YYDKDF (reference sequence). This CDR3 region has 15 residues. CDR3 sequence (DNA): TGTGCCACCAGCAGAGCAAACGGGAGGGGTAATGAGCAGTTCTTC. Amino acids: CATSRANGRGNEQFF.